This T cell receptor beta chain is drawn from a study of blood T cell repertoires in COVID-19. Across the whole study: Samples taken during acute and convalescent COVID-19 were collected in the United States, Italy and Spain. From T cells, B-cell-depleted T cells, or PBMCs came the material, which was cDNA or gDNA.

This clone came up a few times. Germline assignment: CDR1 MNHEY and CDR2 SMNVEV (reference sequence). V dropped 4 bases and J dropped 8; count of bases not matched to a gene: 3. The CDR3 contains 15 residues. The table came from immunoSEQ multiplex PCR; TCRdb's copy has only in-frame clones and leaves some out. The sample lists 150,000 to 200,000 clones, 82% occurring once. The origin of this receptor is a woman aged 55 to 70 with acute COVID-19. V is TRBV27 and J is TRBJ2-1, with 15 bases aligning to TRBD2. Sequencing was done on a sample of PBMCs or T cells enriched from blood (not recorded which). CDR3 DNA: TGTGCCAGCAGTTACGGACTAGCGGGGGGGCATGAGCAGTTCTTC. Its translation is CASSYGLAGGHEQFF.